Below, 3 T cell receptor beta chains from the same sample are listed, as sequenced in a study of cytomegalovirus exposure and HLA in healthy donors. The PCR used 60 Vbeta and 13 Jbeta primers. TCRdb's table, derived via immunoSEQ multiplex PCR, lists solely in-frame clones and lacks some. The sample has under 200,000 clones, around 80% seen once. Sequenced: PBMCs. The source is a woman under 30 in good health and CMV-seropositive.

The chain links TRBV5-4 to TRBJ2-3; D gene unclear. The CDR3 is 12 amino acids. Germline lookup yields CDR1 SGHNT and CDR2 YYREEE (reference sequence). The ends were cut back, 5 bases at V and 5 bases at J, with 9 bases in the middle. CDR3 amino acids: CASRKNRDTQYF. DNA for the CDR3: TGTGCCAGCAGGAAAAACAGAGATACGCAGTATTTT.

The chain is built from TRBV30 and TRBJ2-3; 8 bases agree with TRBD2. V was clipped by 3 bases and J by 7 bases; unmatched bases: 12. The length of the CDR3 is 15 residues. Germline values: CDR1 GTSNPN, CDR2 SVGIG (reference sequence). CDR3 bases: TGTGCCTGGAGGGAAAATAGCGGGGTTTTTCATACGCAGTATTTT. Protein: CAWRENSGVFHTQYF.

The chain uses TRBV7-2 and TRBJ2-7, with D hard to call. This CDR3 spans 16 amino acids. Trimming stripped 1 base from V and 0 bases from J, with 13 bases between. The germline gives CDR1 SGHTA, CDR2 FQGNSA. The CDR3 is CASSLEAGFSSYEQYV. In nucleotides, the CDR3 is TGTGCCAGCAGCTTAGAGGCCGGCTTTAGCTCCTACGAGCAGTACGTC.